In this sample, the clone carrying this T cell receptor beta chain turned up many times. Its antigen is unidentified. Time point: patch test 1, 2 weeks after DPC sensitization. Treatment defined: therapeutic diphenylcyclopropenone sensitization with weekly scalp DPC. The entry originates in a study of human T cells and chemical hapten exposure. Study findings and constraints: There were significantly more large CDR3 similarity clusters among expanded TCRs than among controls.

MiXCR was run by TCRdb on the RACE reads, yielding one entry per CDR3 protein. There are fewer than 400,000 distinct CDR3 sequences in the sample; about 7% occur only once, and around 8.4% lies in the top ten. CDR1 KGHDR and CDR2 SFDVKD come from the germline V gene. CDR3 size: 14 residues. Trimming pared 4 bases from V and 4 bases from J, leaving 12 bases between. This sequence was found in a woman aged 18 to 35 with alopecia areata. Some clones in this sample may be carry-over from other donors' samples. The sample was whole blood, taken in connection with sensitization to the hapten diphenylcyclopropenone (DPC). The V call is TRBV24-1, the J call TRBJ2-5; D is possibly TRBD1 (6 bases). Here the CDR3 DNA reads TGTGCCACCAGTGAAACAGGGACGGTAGAGACCCAGTACTTC. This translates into CATSETGTVETQYF.